This entry lists 29 T cell receptor beta chains sequenced from one sample in a study of cytomegalovirus exposure and HLA in healthy donors (dated by TCRdb to 2015 to 2018). Library method: the immunoSEQ multiplex PCR assay. For the multiplex PCR, a mixture combining 60 forward primers for TCR Vbeta segments and 13 reverse primers for TCR Jbeta segments was used. Sourced from immuneACCESS, this table was stored by TCRdb with only in-frame sequences that have V and J called. A share of the clones is absent; for the studies checked, an unresolved V gene accounts for under half, and the remainder has no known explanation. This sample lists 150,000 to 200,000 clones; roughly 70% were detected once. The ten largest clones represent 3% to 4% of the sample. Sequenced input: PBMCs. The receptor set was obtained from a male donor in good health and CMV-seronegative.

The V call is TRBV7-6, the J call TRBJ2-7, with D perhaps matching TRBD1 (5 bases). The CDR3 length is 13 residues. Germline V CDR1 and CDR2: SGHVS, FNYEAQ. V was cut by 3 bases and J by 7 bases, with 13 bases left in between. In DNA form, the CDR3 reads TGTGCCAGCAGCTTCCTCTCAGGGTTAGAGCAGTACTTC. It is translated as CASSFLSGLEQYF. Looking up the rest from reference TRBV7-6 and TRBJ2-7 gives the full variable domain: GAGVSQSPRYKVTKRGQDVALRCDPISGHVSLYWYRQALGQGPEFLTYFNYEAQQDKSGLPNDRFSAERPEGSISTLTIQRTEQRDSAMYRCASSFLSGLEQYFGPGTRLTVT.

The chain has TRBV19 and TRBJ1-6; TRBD1 agrees at 8 bases. Trimming at V came to 5 bases and at J to 7 bases, leaving 13 bases not matched to a gene. This CDR3 contains 17 residues. Germline V gene sequence: CDR1 LNHDA, CDR2 SQIVND (reference sequence). The CDR3 spells CASSRAGGLPNNSPLHF. CDR3 sequence (DNA): TGTGCCAGTAGTCGGGCAGGGGGCCTTCCGAACAATTCACCCCTCCACTTT.

This chain connects TRBV6-5 to TRBJ1-1, with 7 bases identical to TRBD1. The CDR3 sequence is 13 residues long. Germline V gene sequence: CDR1 MNHEY, CDR2 SVGAGI. The V gene end was trimmed by 6 bases and the J gene end by 1 base; junction bases not matched to a gene: 2. Written as DNA, the CDR3 is TGTGCCAGCAGACGGGACAGGAACACTGAAGCTTTCTTT. It translates to CASRRDRNTEAFF.

This sequence joins TRBV4-1 and TRBJ2-1; possible D gene TRBD1, 6 bases. This CDR3 region has 16 residues. Trimming removed 1 base from V and 6 bases from J, with 16 bases in between. Germline V gene data show CDR1 as MGHRA and CDR2 as YSYEKL. Here the CDR3 DNA reads TGCGCCAGCAGCCAAGGACGTGGCTCCAGGGGCAATGAGCAGTTCTTC. It specifies CASSQGRGSRGNEQFF.

This clone turned up a few times. CDR3 sequence: CASSRGAEAFF. CDR3 DNA: TGTGCCAGCAGCAGGGGCGCTGAAGCTTTCTTT. The chain is built from TRBV6-5 and TRBJ1-1, with D tentatively TRBD1 (6 bases). The CDR3 is 11 amino acids. Per the germline V gene, CDR1 is MNHEY and CDR2 is SVGAGI. V lost 6 bases and J lost 6, with 8 bases in between.

The chain combines TRBV29-1 with TRBJ2-3; TRBD2 matches at 7 bases. The length of the CDR3 is 13 residues. Looked up from germline, CDR1 is SQVTM and CDR2 is ANQGSEA. Losses at the gene ends were 6 bases for V and 5 bases for J; bases not matched to a gene: 8. The CDR3 reads CSVEIIAGDTQYF. CDR3 DNA: TGCAGCGTGGAAATTATAGCGGGAGATACGCAGTATTTT.

The rearrangement joins TRBV28 to TRBJ1-4; no clear D gene. This CDR3 spans 16 amino acids. Germline assignment: CDR1 MDHEN and CDR2 SYDVKM. Trimming shortened V by 3 bases and J by 0 bases, and 11 bases separated the two germline ends. CDR3 coding DNA: TGTGCCAGCAGTTTGAGGGATTATTCAACTAATGAAAAACTGTTTTTT. Translated, it gives CASSLRDYSTNEKLFF. The full variable domain, its missing parts supplied by reference TRBV28 and TRBJ1-4, is DVKVTQSSRYLVKRTGEKVFLECVQDMDHENMFWYRQDPGLGLRLIYFSYDVKMKEKGDIPEGYSVSREKKERFSLILESASTNQTSMYLCASSLRDYSTNEKLFFGSGTQLSVL.

V is TRBV5-1 and J is TRBJ2-5; the match to TRBD2 covers 9 bases. This CDR3 is 15 amino acids long. V shed 2 bases, J shed 0 bases, and the junction held 2 bases outside the gene matches. Germline V CDR1 and CDR2: SGHRS, YFSETQ. CDR3 loop: CASSFASGNQETQYF. The CDR3 DNA reads as TGCGCCAGCAGCTTTGCTAGCGGGAACCAAGAGACCCAGTACTTC.

J is TRBJ2-1 and V is TRBV11-3, with TRBD2 as a possible D gene (6 bases). V was shortened by 8 bases and J by 8 bases, with 13 bases between the two germline ends. CDR1 and CDR2 (germline): SGHNT, YENEEA. The CDR3 consists of 12 residues. This chain's CDR3 is CASGGLGDEQFF. For the CDR3, the DNA is TGTGCCAGCGGGGGACTGGGTGATGAGCAGTTCTTC.

The chain carries TRBV18 and TRBJ2-1; 10 nucleotides agree with TRBD2. There are 16 residues in the CDR3. Germline CDR1 and CDR2: KGHSH and LQKENI. Trimming removed 4 bases from V and 6 bases from J; junction bases left unmatched: 9. CDR3 amino acids: CASSLKSGTSVNEQFF. The CDR3 nucleotides are TGTGCCAGCTCACTTAAGTCGGGGACTAGCGTCAATGAGCAGTTCTTC.

The chain uses TRBV10-3 and TRBJ1-1; possibly TRBD1 for D (6 bases). This CDR3 is 14 amino acids long. The V end lost 7 bases, the J end lost 0 bases, and 12 bases lay between the germline ends. The V gene's germline CDR1 is ENHRY and CDR2 SYGVKD. As DNA, the CDR3 is TGTGCCATCAACGACAGGAACATGAACACTGAAGCTTTCTTT. It encodes CAINDRNMNTEAFF.

This chain links TRBV28 with TRBJ2-6; no clear D gene. CDR3 length equals 15 residues. Per germline, CDR1 MDHEN and CDR2 SYDVKM. Trimming left V 5 bases short and J 0 bases short, with 8 bases between. The CDR3: CASSAPSSGANVLTF. The CDR3 nucleotides are TGTGCCAGCAGTGCGCCGAGCTCTGGGGCCAACGTCCTGACTTTC.

The V call is TRBV19, the J call TRBJ1-3, with D uncertain. This CDR3 has 14 residues. The germline CDR1 and CDR2 sequences are LNHDA and SQIVND (reference sequence). V gave up 5 bases and J gave up 2 bases, with 10 bases separating them. The CDR3 region has the DNA TGTGCCAGTAGTGGAGGCGGAACTGGAAACACCATATATTTT. Protein product: CASSGGGTGNTIYF.

The rearrangement joins TRBV12-2 to TRBJ2-7; the table's TRBD2 call for D was not verified on the DNA. TRBV12-2 constitutes a pseudogene. CDR3 length: 13 residues. The CDR3 loop is CASRAYLAWEQYF. CDR3 bases: TGTGCAAGTCGCGCCTACCTAGCTTGGGAGCAGTACTTC.

The genes are TRBV28 and TRBJ1-6, with D unresolved. The CDR3 totals 14 residues. Germline V gene data show CDR1 as MDHEN and CDR2 as SYDVKM. V was trimmed by 8 bases and J by 7 bases, leaving 15 bases between them. CDR3 nucleotides: TGTGCCAGCGCCCTCCGGGCGGGAAATTCACCCCTCCACTTT. Amino acid sequence: CASALRAGNSPLHF.

The V call is TRBV5-1, the J call TRBJ2-1, with TRBD1 matching over 10 bases. CDR1 is SGHRS and CDR2 is YFSETQ in the germline V gene. The V segment lost 3 bases and the J segment 1 base; nucleotides outside the gene matches: 4. The CDR3 totals 16 residues. This chain's CDR3 is CASSSGQGTSYNEQFF. The CDR3 nucleotides are TGCGCCAGCAGCTCGGGACAGGGGACATCCTACAATGAGCAGTTCTTC.

The chain combines TRBV28 with TRBJ2-1; 8 bases line up with TRBD1. Trimming removed 8 bases from V and 10 bases from J; junction bases left unmatched: 13. CDR3 length equals 14 residues. Germline CDR1 is MDHEN and CDR2 is SYDVKM. CDR3 in amino acids: CASSAGQALREQFF. The CDR3 DNA follows: TGTGCCAGCTCCGCGGGACAGGCCCTTAGGGAGCAGTTCTTC.

There are a few counts of this clone. The chain has TRBV7-3 and TRBJ1-6; D remains unclear. The CDR3 is made up of 13 amino acids. V was pared by 2 bases and J by 7 bases, with 6 bases between. Germline CDR1 and CDR2: SGHTA and FQGTGA. The CDR3 nucleotides read TGTGCCAGCAGCTTAGACTCAAATTCACCCCTCCACTTT. It specifies CASSLDSNSPLHF.

This chain uses TRBV5-4 with TRBJ1-2, with 8 bases that match TRBD1. The CDR3 consists of 13 residues. Per germline, CDR1 SGHNT and CDR2 YYREEE (reference sequence). V shed 2 bases, J shed 8 bases, and the junction held 5 bases outside the gene matches. The CDR3 DNA is TGTGCCAGCAGCTTCCCAGGGGGCTCGGGCTACACCTTC. Protein: CASSFPGGSGYTF.

This sequence joins TRBV7-9 and TRBJ1-4, with 7 bases identical to TRBD1. Unmatched junction bases numbered 9, after V lost 3 bases and J lost 8 bases. This CDR3 comprises 15 residues. The germline V gene has CDR1 SEHNR and CDR2 FQNEAQ (reference sequence). This CDR3 is CASSFEGALIEKLFF. In nucleotides, the CDR3 is TGTGCCAGCAGCTTTGAGGGGGCGCTTATCGAAAAACTGTTTTTT.

The chain combines TRBV7-2 with TRBJ2-1, with D perhaps TRBD1 (5 bases). Trimming removed 4 bases at V and 5 bases at J, with 6 bases between. This CDR3 has 12 residues. The germline gives CDR1 SGHTA, CDR2 FQGNSA. CDR3 amino acids: CASSSTDNEQFF. The CDR3, as DNA: TGTGCCAGCAGCTCGACAGACAATGAGCAGTTCTTC.

For this clone: The same CDR3 is also encoded by other DNA sequences in this sample. V is TRBV6-5 and J is TRBJ1-1; D is perhaps TRBD1 (6 bases). The germline V gene encodes CDR1 MNHEY and CDR2 SVGAGI. The V gene lost 0 bases and the J gene lost 1 base, with 9 bases spanning the gap. The CDR3 has 15 residues. The CDR3: CASSYSGARNTEAFF. The CDR3 nucleotides are TGTGCCAGCAGTTACTCGGGGGCTAGGAACACTGAAGCTTTCTTT.

J is TRBJ1-3 and V is TRBV27; possible D gene TRBD1, 6 bases. Germline V gene data show CDR1 as MNHEY and CDR2 as SMNVEV (reference sequence). The CDR3 spans 14 residues. Deletions cut 6 bases from V and 3 bases from J, with 12 bases between. CDR3 DNA: TGTGCCAGCAGCTCGGGACAAGATGGAAACACCATATATTTT. Amino acid sequence: CASSSGQDGNTIYF.

The chain combines TRBV27 with TRBJ2-5, with 7 bases identical to TRBD2. The J call is uncertain, as TRBJ2-7 better fits the DNA end. CDR3 size: 14 residues. Germline V CDR1 and CDR2: MNHEY, SMNVEV (reference sequence). The CDR3 region is CASSPREGPYEQYF. Written as DNA, the CDR3 is TGTGCCAGCAGTCCCAGGGAGGGGCCCTACGAGCAGTACTTC.

The V gene is TRBV10-3, the J gene TRBJ2-5, with D possibly matching TRBD2 (7 bases). Germline CDR1 ENHRY, CDR2 SYGVKD. The CDR3 runs to 13 residues. V lost 7 bases, J lost 4 bases, and 13 bases lay in between. For the CDR3, the DNA is TGTGCCATCAACCGGGGGGCTGGAGAGACCCAGTACTTC. Translating gives CAINRGAGETQYF.

The genes are TRBV6-1 and TRBJ2-7, with D perhaps matching TRBD1 (6 bases). The CDR3 runs 17 residues. The germline V gene encodes CDR1 MNHNS and CDR2 SASEGT. Between the trimmed V and J ends, which lost 4 bases and 2 bases, there was a span of 21 bases. CDR3 coding DNA: TGTGCCAGCAGTGTCTACTCCTTTTCACAGGGAGCCTACGAGCAGTACTTC. This gives the protein CASSVYSFSQGAYEQYF.

This clone was counted a few times. The chain joins TRBV6-1 to TRBJ1-1, with D tentatively TRBD1 (6 bases). V was shortened by 5 bases and J by 4 bases, with 17 bases between the two germline ends. The CDR3 runs to 15 residues. Germline V CDR1 and CDR2: MNHNS, SASEGT. The CDR3 loop is CASSTYRVGGTEAFF. The CDR3 DNA is TGTGCCAGCAGTACTTACAGGGTTGGAGGCACTGAAGCTTTCTTT.

A remark on this clone: A junction end diverges from the germline sequence, so it may reflect a read error. DNA for the CDR3: TGTGCTAGCAGCTTGTCTGCGGCAGGGGCAGAGACCCAGTACTTC. This sequence encodes CASSLSAAGAETQYF. V gene TRBV7-7 combines with J gene TRBJ2-5; weak D call: TRBD1 (6 bases). The CDR3 sequence is 15 residues long. Looked up from germline, CDR1 is SSHAT and CDR2 is FNYEAQ (reference sequence).

The V gene is TRBV7-2, the J gene TRBJ2-7; TRBD2 aligns across 10 bases. The ends lost 4 bases at V and 0 bases at J; junction bases unmatched: 6. Germline V gene lookup returns CDR1 SGHTA and CDR2 FQGNSA. The CDR3 contains 16 residues. The DNA of the CDR3 is TGTGCCAGCAGCTCCTTCCGACTAGCGGGCTCCTACGAGCAGTACTTC. This codes for CASSSFRLAGSYEQYF.